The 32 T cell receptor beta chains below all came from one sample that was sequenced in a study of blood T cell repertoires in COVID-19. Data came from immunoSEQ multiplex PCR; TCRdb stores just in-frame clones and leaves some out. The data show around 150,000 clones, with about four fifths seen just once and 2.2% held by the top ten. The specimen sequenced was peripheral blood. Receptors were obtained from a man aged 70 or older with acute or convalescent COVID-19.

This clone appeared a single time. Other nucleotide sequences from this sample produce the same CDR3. The CDR3 here is CASSLTGVDTEAFF. CDR3 coding DNA: TGTGCCAGCAGTCTGACAGGGGTTGACACTGAAGCTTTCTTT. The chain links TRBV3-1 (or the pseudogene TRBV3-2) to TRBJ1-1, with 8 bases identical to TRBD1. The CDR3 is 14 amino acids. Per germline, CDR1 LGHDT and CDR2 YNNKEL (reference sequence). V lost 6 bases to trimming and J lost 3 bases; unmatched junction nucleotides: 6.

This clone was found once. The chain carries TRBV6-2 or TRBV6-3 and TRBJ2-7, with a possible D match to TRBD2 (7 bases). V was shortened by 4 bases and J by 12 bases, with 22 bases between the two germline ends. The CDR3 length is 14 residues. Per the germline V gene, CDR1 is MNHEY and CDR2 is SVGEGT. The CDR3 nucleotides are TGTGCCAGCAGTTTGCCCCGGGGGGCGCCAAGATTGTACTTC. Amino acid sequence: CASSLPRGAPRLYF.

The DNA of the CDR3 is TGTGCCAGCAGCACCGCGGGGGGTACCTCACCCCTCCACTTT. Amino acid sequence: CASSTAGGTSPLHF. The V and J genes are TRBV7-8 and TRBJ1-6; D may be TRBD1 (5 bases). This CDR3 region has 14 residues. Trimming took off 5 bases at V and 10 bases at J, with 15 bases between the two ends. CDR1 is SGHVS and CDR2 is FQNEAQ in the germline V gene.

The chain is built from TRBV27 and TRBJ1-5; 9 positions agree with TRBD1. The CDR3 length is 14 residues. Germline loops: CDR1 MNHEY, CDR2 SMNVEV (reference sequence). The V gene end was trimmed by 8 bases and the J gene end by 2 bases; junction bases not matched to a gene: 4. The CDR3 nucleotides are TGTGCCAGCGCTGACAGGGGGGGCAATCAGCCCCAGCATTTT. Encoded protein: CASADRGGNQPQHF.

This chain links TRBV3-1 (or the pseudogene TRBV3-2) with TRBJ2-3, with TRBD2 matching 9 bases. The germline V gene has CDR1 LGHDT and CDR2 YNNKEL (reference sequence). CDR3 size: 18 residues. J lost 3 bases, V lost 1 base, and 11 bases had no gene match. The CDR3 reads CASSQAAGGRAGTDTQYF. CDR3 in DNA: TGTGCCAGCAGCCAAGCGGCCGGCGGGAGGGCCGGGACAGATACGCAGTATTTT.

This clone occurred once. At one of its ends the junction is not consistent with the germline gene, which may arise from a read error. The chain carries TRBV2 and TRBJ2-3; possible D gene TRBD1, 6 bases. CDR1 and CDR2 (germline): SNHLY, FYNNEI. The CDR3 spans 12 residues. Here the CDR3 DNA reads TGTGCCAGCAGTGAAGTCGAAAACAGGGTTGGCTTT. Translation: CASSEVENRVGF.

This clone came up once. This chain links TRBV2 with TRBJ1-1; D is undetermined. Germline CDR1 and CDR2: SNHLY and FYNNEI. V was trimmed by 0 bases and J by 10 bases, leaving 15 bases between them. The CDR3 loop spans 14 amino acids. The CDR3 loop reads CASSEARTKRVAFF. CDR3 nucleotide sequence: TGTGCCAGCAGTGAAGCTCGAACGAAGAGGGTAGCTTTCTTT.

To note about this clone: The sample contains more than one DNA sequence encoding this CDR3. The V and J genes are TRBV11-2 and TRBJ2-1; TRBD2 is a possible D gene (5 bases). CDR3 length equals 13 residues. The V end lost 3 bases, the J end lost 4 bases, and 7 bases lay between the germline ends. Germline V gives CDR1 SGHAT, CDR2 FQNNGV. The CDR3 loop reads CASSLGGYNEQFF. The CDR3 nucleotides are TGTGCCAGCAGCTTGGGCGGGTACAATGAGCAGTTCTTC.

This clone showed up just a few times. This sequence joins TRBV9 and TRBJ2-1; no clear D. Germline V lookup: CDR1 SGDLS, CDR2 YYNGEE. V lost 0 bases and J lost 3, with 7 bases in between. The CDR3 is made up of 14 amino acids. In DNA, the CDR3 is TGTGCCAGCAGCGTAGACGAGTACTACAATGAGCAGTTCTTC. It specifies CASSVDEYYNEQFF.

The CDR3 protein is CASSRSGTGSYEQYF. For the CDR3, the DNA is TGTGCCAGCAGTCGATCCGGGACAGGGTCCTACGAGCAGTACTTC. This sequence joins TRBV27 and TRBJ2-7; 9 nucleotides agree with TRBD1. This CDR3 has 15 amino acids. Germline V gene lookup returns CDR1 MNHEY and CDR2 SMNVEV (reference sequence). Losses at the gene ends were 5 bases for V and 1 base for J; bases not matched to a gene: 6.

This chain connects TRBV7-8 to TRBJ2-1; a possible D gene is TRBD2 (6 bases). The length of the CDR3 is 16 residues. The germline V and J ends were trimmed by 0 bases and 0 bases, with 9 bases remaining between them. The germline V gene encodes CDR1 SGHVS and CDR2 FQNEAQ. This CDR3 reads CASSLALALSYNEQFF. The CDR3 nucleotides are TGTGCCAGCAGCTTAGCACTAGCCCTCTCCTACAATGAGCAGTTCTTC.

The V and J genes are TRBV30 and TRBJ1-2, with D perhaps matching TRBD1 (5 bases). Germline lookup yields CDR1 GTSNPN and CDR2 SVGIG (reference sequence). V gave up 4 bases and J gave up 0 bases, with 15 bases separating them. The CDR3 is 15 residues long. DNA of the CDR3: TGTGCCTGGACTCCCGGGGGGTCCCCTAACTATGGCTACACCTTC. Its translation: CAWTPGGSPNYGYTF.

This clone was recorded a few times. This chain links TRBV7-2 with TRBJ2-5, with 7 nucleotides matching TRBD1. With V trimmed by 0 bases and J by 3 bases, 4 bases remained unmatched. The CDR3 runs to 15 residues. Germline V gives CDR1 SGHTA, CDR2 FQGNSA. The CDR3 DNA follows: TGTGCCAGCAGCTTAGCCTCCAGGGGGAAAGAGACCCAGTACTTC. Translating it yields CASSLASRGKETQYF.

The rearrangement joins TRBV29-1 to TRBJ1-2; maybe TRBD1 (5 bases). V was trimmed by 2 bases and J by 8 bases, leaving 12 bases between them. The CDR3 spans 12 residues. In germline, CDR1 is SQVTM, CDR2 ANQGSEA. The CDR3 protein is CSVERLTAGYTF. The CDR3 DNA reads TGCAGCGTTGAAAGGTTGACAGCCGGCTACACCTTC.

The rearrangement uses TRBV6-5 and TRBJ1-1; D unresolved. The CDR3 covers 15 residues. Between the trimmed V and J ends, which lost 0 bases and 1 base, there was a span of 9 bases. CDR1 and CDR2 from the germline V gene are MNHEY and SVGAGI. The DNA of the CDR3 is TGTGCCAGCAGTTACTCGCGGACTGGGAACACTGAAGCTTTCTTT. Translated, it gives CASSYSRTGNTEAFF.

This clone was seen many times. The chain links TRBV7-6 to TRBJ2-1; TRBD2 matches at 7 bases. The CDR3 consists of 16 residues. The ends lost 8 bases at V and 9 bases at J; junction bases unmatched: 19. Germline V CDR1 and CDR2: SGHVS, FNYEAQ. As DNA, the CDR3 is TGTGCCAGCCGGCCAGGAACGGGGGGTTTCAGCGGTGAGCAGTTCTTC. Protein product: CASRPGTGGFSGEQFF.

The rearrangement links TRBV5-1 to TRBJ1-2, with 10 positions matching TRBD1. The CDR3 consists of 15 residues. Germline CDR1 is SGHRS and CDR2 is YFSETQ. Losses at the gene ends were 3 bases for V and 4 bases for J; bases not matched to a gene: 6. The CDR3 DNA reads TGCGCCAGCAGCTACGGACAGGGGGAGGTCTATGGCTACACCTTC. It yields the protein CASSYGQGEVYGYTF.

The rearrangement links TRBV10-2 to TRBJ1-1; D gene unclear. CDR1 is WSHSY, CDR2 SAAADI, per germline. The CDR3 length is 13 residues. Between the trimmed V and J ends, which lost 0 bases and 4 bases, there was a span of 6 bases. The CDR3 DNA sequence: TGCGCCAGCAGTGAGTCGCCAGTCACTGAAGCTTTCTTT. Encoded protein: CASSESPVTEAFF.

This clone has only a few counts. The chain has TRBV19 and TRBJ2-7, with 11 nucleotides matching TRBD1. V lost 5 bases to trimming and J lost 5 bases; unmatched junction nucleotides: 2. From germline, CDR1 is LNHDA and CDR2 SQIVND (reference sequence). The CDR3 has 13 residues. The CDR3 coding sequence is TGTGCCAGTAGTGGGGACAGGGGGAACGAGCAGTACTTC. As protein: CASSGDRGNEQYF. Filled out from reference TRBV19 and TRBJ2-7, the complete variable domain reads DGGITQSPKYLFRKEGQNVTLSCEQNLNHDAMYWYRQDPGQGLRLIYYSQIVNDFQKGDIAEGYSVSREKKESFPLTVTSAQKNPTAFYLCASSGDRGNEQYFGPGTRLTVT.

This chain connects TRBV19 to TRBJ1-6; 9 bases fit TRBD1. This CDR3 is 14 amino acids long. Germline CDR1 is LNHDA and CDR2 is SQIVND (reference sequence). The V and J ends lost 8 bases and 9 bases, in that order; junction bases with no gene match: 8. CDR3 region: CASGQGQGGSPLHF. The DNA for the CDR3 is TGTGCCAGTGGCCAGGGACAGGGTGGTTCACCCCTCCACTTT.

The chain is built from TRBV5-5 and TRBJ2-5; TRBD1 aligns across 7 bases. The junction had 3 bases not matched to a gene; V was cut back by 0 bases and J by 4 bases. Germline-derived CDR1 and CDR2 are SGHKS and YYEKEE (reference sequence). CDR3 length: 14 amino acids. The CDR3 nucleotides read TGTGCCAGCAGCTTGGGGACAGGCCTAGAGACCCAGTACTTC. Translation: CASSLGTGLETQYF.

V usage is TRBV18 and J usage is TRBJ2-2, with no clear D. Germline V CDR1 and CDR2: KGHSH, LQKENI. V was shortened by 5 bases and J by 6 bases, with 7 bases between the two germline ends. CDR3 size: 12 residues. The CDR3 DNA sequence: TGTGCCAGCTCAGTTAACTCCGGGGAGCTGTTTTTT. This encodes CASSVNSGELFF. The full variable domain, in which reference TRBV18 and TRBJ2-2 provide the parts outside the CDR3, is NAGVMQNPRHLVRRRGQEARLRCSPMKGHSHVYWYRQLPEEGLKFMVYLQKENIIDESGMPKERFSAEFPKEGPSILRIQQVVRGDSAAYFCASSVNSGELFFGEGSRLTVL.

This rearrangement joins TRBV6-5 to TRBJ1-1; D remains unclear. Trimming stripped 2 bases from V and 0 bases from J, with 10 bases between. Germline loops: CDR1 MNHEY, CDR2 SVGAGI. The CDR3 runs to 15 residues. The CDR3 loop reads CASSYLAELNTEAFF. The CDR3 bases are TGTGCCAGCAGTTACCTCGCGGAACTGAACACTGAAGCTTTCTTT.

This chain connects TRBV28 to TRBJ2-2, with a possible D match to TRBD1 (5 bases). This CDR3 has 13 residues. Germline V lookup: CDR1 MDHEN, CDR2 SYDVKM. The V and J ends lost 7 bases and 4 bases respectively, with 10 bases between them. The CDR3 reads CASIKGSTGELFF. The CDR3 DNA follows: TGTGCCAGCATAAAGGGGTCCACCGGGGAGCTGTTTTTT. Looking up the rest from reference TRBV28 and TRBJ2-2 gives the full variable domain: DVKVTQSSRYLVKRTGEKVFLECVQDMDHENMFWYRQDPGLGLRLIYFSYDVKMKEKGDIPEGYSVSREKKERFSLILESASTNQTSMYLCASIKGSTGELFFGEGSRLTVL.

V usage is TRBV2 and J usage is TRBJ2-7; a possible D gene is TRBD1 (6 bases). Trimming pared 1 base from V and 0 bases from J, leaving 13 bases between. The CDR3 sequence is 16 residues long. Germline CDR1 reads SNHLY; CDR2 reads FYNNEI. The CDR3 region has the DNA TGTGCCAGCAGTGAAGGGGACCGGGACACCTCCTACGAGCAGTACTTC. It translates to CASSEGDRDTSYEQYF.

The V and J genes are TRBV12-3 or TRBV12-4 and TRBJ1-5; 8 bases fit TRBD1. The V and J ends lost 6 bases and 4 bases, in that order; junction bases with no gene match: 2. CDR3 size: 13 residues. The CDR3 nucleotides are TGTGCCAGCAGAGACAGGGGTAATCAGCCCCAGCATTTT. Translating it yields CASRDRGNQPQHF.

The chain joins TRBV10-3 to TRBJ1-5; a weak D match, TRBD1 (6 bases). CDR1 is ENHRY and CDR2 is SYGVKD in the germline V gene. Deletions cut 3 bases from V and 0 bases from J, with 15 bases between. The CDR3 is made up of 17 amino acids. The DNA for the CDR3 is TGTGCCATCAGTGAAGCAGGGGCCAGTTCTAGCAATCAGCCCCAGCATTTT. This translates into CAISEAGASSSNQPQHF.

The CDR3 nucleotides are TGCGCCAGCAGCCAAGCGGGTCCGGGACAGTTAAATGAAAAACTGTTTTTT. The encoded protein is CASSQAGPGQLNEKLFF. The chain has TRBV4-1 and TRBJ1-4; the match to TRBD1 covers 7 bases. The trim removed 1 base at V and 5 bases at J, leaving 10 bases unmatched. The CDR3 extends over 17 amino acids. Germline CDR1 is MGHRA and CDR2 is YSYEKL.

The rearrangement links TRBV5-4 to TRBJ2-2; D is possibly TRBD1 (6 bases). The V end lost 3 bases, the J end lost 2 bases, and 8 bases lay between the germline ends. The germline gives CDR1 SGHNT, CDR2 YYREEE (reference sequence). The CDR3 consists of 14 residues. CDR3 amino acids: CASSSGHNTGELFF. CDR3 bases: TGTGCCAGCAGCTCGGGACACAACACCGGGGAGCTGTTTTTT.

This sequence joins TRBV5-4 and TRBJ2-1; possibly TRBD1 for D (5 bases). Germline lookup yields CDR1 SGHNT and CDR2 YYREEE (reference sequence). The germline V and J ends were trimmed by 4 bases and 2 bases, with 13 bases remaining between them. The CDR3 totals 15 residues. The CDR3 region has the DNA TGTGCCAGCAGCAGCCAGGGCGGTACCTACAATGAGCAGTTCTTC. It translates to CASSSQGGTYNEQFF.

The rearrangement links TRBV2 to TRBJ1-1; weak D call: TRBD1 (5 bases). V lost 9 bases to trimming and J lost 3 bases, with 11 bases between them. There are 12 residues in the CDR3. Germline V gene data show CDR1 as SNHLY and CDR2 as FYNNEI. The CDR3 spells CASRLGDTEAFF. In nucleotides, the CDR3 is TGTGCCAGTAGGCTAGGGGACACTGAAGCTTTCTTT.

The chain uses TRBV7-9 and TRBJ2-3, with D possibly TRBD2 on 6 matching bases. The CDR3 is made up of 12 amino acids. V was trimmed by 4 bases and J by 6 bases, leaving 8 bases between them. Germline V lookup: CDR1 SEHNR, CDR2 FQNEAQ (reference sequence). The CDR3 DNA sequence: TGTGCCAGCAGCTCAGGGAGGGATACGCAGTATTTT. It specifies CASSSGRDTQYF.